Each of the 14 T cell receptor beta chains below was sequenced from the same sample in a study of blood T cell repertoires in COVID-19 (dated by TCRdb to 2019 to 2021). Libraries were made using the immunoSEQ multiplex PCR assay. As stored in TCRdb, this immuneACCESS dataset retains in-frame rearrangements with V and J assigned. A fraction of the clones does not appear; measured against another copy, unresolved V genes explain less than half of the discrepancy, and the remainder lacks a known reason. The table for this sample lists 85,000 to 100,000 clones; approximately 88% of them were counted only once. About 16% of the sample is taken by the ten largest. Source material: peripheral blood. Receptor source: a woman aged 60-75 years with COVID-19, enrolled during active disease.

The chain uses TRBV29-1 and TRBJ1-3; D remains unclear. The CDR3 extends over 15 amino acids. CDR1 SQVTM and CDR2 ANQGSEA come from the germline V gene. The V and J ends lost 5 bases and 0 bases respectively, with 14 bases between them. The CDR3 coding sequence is TGCAGCGTTTGGACGGCGGGCCTCTCTGGAAACACCATATATTTT. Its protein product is CSVWTAGLSGNTIYF.

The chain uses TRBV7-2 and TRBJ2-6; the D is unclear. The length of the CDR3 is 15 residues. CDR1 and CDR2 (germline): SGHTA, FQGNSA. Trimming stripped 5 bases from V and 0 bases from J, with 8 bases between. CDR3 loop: CASSPTSSGANVLTF. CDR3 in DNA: TGTGCCAGCAGCCCCACTTCCTCTGGGGCCAACGTCCTGACTTTC.

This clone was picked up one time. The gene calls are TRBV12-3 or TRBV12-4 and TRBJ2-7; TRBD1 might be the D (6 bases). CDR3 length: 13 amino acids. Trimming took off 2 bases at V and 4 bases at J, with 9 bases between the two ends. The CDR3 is CASSLYRDYEQYF. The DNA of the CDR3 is TGTGCCAGCAGTTTATACAGGGATTACGAGCAGTACTTC.

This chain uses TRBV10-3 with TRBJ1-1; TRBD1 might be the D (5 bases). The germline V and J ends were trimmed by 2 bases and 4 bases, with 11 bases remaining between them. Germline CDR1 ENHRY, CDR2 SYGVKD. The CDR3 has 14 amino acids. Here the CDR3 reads CAISERGRGTEAFF. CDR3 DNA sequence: TGTGCCATCAGTGAGCGGGGGAGGGGCACTGAAGCTTTCTTT.

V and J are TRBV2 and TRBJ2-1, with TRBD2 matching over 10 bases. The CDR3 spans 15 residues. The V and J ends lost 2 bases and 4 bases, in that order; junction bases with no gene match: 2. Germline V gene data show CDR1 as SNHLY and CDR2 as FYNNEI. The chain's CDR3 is CASSERTSGYNEQFF. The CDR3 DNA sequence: TGTGCCAGCAGTGAAAGGACTAGCGGATACAATGAGCAGTTCTTC.

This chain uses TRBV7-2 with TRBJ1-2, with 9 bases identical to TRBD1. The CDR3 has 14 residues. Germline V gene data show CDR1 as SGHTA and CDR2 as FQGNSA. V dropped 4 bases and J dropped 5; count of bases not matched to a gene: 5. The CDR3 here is CASSSDRGGYGYTF. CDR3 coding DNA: TGTGCCAGCAGCTCGGACAGGGGTGGTTATGGCTACACCTTC.

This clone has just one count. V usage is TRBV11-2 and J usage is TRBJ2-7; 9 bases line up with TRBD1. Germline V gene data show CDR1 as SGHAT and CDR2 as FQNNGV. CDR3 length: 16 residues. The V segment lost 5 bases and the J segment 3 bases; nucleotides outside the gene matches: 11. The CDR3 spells CASSAGPTGQGYEQYF. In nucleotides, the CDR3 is TGTGCCAGCAGCGCGGGCCCTACGGGACAGGGCTACGAGCAGTACTTC.

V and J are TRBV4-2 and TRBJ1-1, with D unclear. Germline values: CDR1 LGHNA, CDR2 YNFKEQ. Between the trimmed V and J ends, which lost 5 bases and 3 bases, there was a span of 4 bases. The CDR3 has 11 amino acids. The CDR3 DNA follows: TGTGCCAGCAGCTCAGACACTGAAGCTTTCTTT. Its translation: CASSSDTEAFF.

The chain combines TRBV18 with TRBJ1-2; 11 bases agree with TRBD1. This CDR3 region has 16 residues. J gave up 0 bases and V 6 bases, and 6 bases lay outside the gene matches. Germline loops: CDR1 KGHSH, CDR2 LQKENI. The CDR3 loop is CASSKPGQGANYGYTF. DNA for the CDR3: TGTGCCAGCTCGAAACCGGGACAGGGGGCTAACTATGGCTACACCTTC.

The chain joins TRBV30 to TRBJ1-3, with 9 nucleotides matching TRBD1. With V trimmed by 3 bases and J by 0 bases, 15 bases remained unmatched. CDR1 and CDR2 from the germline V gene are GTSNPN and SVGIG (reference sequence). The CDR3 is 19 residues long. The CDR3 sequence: CAWRGRNPGQGGSGNTIYF. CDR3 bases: TGTGCCTGGAGAGGCAGGAACCCGGGACAGGGTGGCTCTGGAAACACCATATATTTT.

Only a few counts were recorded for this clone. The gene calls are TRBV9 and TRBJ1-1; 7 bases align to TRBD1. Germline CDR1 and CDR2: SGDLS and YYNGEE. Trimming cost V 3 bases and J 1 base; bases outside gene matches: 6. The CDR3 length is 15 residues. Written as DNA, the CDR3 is TGTGCCAGCAGCGCTCTGGGACAGAAGAACACTGAAGCTTTCTTT. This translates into CASSALGQKNTEAFF.

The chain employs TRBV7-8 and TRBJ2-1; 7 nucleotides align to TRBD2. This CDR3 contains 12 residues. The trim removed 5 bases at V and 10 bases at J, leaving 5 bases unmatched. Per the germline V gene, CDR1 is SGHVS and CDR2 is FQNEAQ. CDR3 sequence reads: CASSLPGGEQFF. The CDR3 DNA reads TGTGCCAGCAGCCTCCCCGGGGGGGAGCAGTTCTTC.

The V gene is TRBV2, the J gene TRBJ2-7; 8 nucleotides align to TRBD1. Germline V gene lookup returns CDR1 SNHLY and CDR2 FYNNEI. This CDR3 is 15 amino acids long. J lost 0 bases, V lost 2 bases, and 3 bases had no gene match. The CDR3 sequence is CASSELGQDSYEQYF. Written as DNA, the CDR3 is TGTGCCAGCAGTGAATTGGGACAGGACTCCTACGAGCAGTACTTC.

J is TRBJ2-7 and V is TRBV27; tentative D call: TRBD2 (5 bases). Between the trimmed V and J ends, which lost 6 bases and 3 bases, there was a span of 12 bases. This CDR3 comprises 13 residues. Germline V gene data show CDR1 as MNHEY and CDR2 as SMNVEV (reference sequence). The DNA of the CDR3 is TGTGCCAGCAGCCTACGACGGGGCTACGAGCAGTACTTC. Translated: CASSLRRGYEQYF.